The clone carrying this T cell receptor beta chain showed up many times. The antigen is undetermined. A single record per CDR3 protein comes from TCRdb applying MiXCR to the multiplex PCR reads. Counted here are about 140,000 distinct CDR3 sequences, about a fifth occurring once; the ten biggest clones make up approximately 2.7%. These data originate in a study of breast tumors, draining lymph nodes, adjacent tissues. Samples came from axillary lymph nodes draining the breast cancer. V was clipped by 5 bases and J by 7 bases, with 9 bases between them. From germline, CDR1 is GTSNPN and CDR2 SVGIG (reference sequence). CDR3 length: 12 amino acids. Broader study findings: Tumor TCR diversity was below lymph nodes but above nontumor tissue. Data only fit, rather than demonstrated, lymph node origin of most tumor T cells.

The chain combines TRBV30 with TRBJ1-6; D gene ambiguous. Sequencing was carried out using axillary lymph node tissue. The sequence was collected from a female donor with breast cancer. Some clones in this sample may be carry-over from other donors' samples. CDR3 in DNA: TGTGCCTGGGCCCCCGGGAATTCACCCCTCCACTTT. This codes for CAWAPGNSPLHF.